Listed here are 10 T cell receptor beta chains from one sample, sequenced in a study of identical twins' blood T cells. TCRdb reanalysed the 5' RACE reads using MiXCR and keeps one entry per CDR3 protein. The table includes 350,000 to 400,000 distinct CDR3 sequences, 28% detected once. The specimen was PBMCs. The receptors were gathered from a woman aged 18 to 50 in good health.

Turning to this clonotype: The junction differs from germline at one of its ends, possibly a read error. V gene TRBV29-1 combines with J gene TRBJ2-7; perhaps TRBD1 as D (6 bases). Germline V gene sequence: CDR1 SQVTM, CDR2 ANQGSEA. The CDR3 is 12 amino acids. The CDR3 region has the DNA TGCAGCGTCCGGGACACACCCTACGAGCATTACTTC. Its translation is CSVRDTPYEHYF.

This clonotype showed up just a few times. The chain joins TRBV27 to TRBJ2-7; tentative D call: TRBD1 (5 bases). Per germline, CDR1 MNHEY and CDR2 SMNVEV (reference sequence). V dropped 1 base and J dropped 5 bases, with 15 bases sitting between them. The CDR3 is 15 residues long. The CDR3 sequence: CASSLYPGFRNEQYF. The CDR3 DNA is TGTGCCAGCAGTTTATACCCAGGGTTCCGAAACGAGCAGTACTTC.

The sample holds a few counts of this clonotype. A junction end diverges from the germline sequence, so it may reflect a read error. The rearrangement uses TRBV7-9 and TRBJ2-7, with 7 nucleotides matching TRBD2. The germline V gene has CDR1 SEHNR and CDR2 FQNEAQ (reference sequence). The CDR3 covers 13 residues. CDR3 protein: CASSLFPAQRGSF. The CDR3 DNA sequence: TGTGCCAGCAGCTTATTCCCTGCTCAGCGGGGTTCCTTC.

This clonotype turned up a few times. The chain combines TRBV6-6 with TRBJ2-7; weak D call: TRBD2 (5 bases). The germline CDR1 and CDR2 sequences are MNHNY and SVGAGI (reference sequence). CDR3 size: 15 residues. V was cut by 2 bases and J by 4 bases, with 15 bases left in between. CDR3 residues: CASSYTRSGIYEQYF. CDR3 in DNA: TGTGCCAGCAGTTACACCCGATCCGGGATATACGAGCAGTACTTC.

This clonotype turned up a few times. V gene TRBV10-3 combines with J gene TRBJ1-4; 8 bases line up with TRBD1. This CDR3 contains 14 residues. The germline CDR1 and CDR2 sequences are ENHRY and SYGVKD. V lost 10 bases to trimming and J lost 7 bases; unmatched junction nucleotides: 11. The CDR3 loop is CATSEDREGEKLFF. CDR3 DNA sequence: TGTGCCACCTCCGAGGACAGGGAAGGTGAAAAACTGTTTTTT.

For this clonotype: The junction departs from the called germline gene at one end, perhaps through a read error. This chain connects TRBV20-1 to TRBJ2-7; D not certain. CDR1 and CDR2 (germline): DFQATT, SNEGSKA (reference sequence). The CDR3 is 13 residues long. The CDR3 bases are TGCAGTCCTAGAGCCGAGAGCTCCTACGAGCAGTACTTC. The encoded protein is CSPRAESSYEQYF.

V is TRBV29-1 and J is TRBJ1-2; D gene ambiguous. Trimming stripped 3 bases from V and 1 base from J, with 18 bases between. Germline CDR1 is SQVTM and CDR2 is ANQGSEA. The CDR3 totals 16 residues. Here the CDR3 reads CSVDSKMAGLNYGYTF. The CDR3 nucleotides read TGCAGCGTTGACTCGAAAATGGCAGGTCTTAACTATGGCTACACCTTC.

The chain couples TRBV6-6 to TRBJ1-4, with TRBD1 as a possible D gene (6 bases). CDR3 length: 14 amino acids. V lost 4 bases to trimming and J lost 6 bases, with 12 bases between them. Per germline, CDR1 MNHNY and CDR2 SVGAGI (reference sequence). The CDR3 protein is CASSWNRDHEKLFF. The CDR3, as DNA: TGTGCCAGCAGTTGGAACAGGGACCATGAAAAACTGTTTTTT.

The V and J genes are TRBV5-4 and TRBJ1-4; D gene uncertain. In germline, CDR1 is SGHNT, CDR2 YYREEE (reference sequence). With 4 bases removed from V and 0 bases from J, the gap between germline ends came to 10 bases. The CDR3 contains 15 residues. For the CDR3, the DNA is TGTGCCAGCAGCGCGGGAGGGACAACTAATGAAAAACTGTTTTTT. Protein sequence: CASSAGGTTNEKLFF.

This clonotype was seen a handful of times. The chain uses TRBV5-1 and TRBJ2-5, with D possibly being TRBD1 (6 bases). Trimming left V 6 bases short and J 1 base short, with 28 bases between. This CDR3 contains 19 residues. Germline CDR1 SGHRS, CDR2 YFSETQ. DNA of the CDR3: TGCGCCAGCACCAAACCGCTTGTCACAGGGATTAGGGGCCAAGAGACCCAGTACTTC. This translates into CASTKPLVTGIRGQETQYF.